The 15 T cell receptor beta chains given below trace back to one sample, sequenced in a study of human T cells and chemical hapten exposure (dated by TCRdb to 2020 to 2022). The sample's time point label, in plain terms: pre-sensitization, week 0. The sample's treatment or condition label, in plain terms: therapeutic diphenylcyclopropenone sensitization with weekly scalp DPC. Libraries were constructed by RACE. Instrument used: NextSeq 500. TCRdb passed the public sequencing reads through fastp at Q25 and MiXCR, retaining productive beta sequences. CDR3 protein duplicates are merged, each entry listing the most common genes and DNA. In this sample the table shows more than 300,000 distinct CDR3 sequences, about 5.4% of which occur a single time. The ten largest account for over 7% of the sample. Here the sequenced sample was whole blood, taken in connection with sensitization to the hapten diphenylcyclopropenone (DPC). Every receptor here comes from a woman aged 18-29 years with alopecia areata. Some clones in this sample may be carry-over from other donors' samples.

The chain joins TRBV27 to TRBJ2-3, with a possible D match to TRBD2 (6 bases). Trimming took 8 bases from V and 5 from J, leaving 11 bases between them. Germline assignment: CDR1 MNHEY and CDR2 SMNVEV (reference sequence). This CDR3 region has 12 residues. In nucleotides, the CDR3 is TGTGCCAGCGTAGGGGAGGAAGATACGCAGTATTTT. Residues: CASVGEEDTQYF.

The gene calls are TRBV4-1 and TRBJ1-6; 8 bases line up with TRBD1. The CDR3 contains 17 residues. Trimming removed 2 bases from V and 10 bases from J; junction bases left unmatched: 13. Per the germline V gene, CDR1 is MGHRA and CDR2 is YSYEKL. CDR3 DNA: TGCGCCAGCAGCCAACCAATTCAGGGGGCGCGACGATCACCCCTCCACTTT. Amino acid sequence: CASSQPIQGARRSPLHF.

This clonotype was counted a few times. This rearrangement joins TRBV25-1 to TRBJ1-4; the D is unclear. CDR3 length equals 11 residues. CDR1 and CDR2 (germline): MGHDK, SYGVNS. The CDR3 DNA reads as TGTGAAGCAGGAGGGAATGAAAAACTGTTTTTT. It codes for CEAGGNEKLFF.

This clonotype showed up just a few times. This chain uses TRBV10-1 with TRBJ1-1; D is possibly TRBD1 (6 bases). Deletions cut 7 bases from V and 5 bases from J, with 14 bases between. There are 13 residues in the CDR3. Per germline, CDR1 WNHNN and CDR2 SYGVQD (reference sequence). CDR3 region: CASIDRWRTEAFF. CDR3 nucleotide sequence: TGCGCCAGCATCGACAGGTGGAGGACTGAAGCTTTCTTT.

This clonotype turned up a few times. The chain combines TRBV28 with TRBJ2-7; D is perhaps TRBD1 or TRBD2 (5 bases each). The V gene lost 7 bases and the J gene lost 4 bases, with 17 bases spanning the gap. The CDR3 contains 14 residues. Germline V gene data show CDR1 as MDHEN and CDR2 as SYDVKM. CDR3 DNA: TGTGCCAGCATCGGGGCAGTGGAGACGTACGAGCAGTACTTC. This sequence encodes CASIGAVETYEQYF.

This clonotype was seen repeatedly, ten times or more. The chain is built from TRBV12-3 or TRBV12-4 and TRBJ1-6; TRBD1 might be the D (5 bases). CDR3 length: 13 amino acids. V was pared by 5 bases and J by 5 bases, with 7 bases between. CDR3 sequence reads: CASSKTDNSPLHF. The CDR3 nucleotides are TGTGCCAGCAGTAAGACAGATAATTCACCCCTCCACTTT.

The sample holds many counts of this clonotype. The chain couples TRBV20-1 to TRBJ2-7; D uncertain. Per germline, CDR1 DFQATT and CDR2 SNEGSKA (reference sequence). V was clipped by 3 bases and J by 0 bases, with 6 bases between them. The CDR3 spans 12 residues. For the CDR3, the DNA is TGCAGTGCTAGCGCGGTCTCCTACGAGCAGTACTTC. Its protein is CSASAVSYEQYF.

This clonotype appeared a few times. The chain is built from TRBV3-1 and TRBJ2-7; D is perhaps TRBD1 (6 bases). The V gene's germline CDR1 is LGHDT and CDR2 YNNKEL (reference sequence). V lost 4 bases and J 2 bases, leaving 18 bases between the germline ends. This CDR3 spans 16 amino acids. In nucleotides, the CDR3 is TGTGCCAGCAGCCGATTAGGACAGTTCCAGACCTACGAGCAGTACTTC. It yields the protein CASSRLGQFQTYEQYF.

The chain uses TRBV7-2 and TRBJ2-3; the D gene could be TRBD1 or TRBD2 (5 bases each). The V end lost 3 bases, the J end lost 3 bases, and 10 bases lay between the germline ends. Germline V gene lookup returns CDR1 SGHTA and CDR2 FQGNSA. The CDR3 length is 14 residues. This chain's CDR3 is CASSFWGMTDTQYF. CDR3 coding DNA: TGTGCCAGCAGCTTCTGGGGGATGACAGATACGCAGTATTTT.

This clonotype was recorded many times. The chain uses TRBV3-1 and TRBJ1-6; no definite D call. Looked up from germline, CDR1 is LGHDT and CDR2 is YNNKEL (reference sequence). The CDR3 is 12 residues long. Trimming left V 1 base short and J 14 bases short, with 9 bases between. In nucleotides, the CDR3 is TGTGCCAGCAGCCAAGCGTCCACCTCCCTCCACTTT. It is translated as CASSQASTSLHF.

This clonotype appeared many times. This chain connects TRBV6-2 or TRBV6-3 to TRBJ1-1; 9 positions agree with TRBD1. The CDR3 totals 15 residues. Germline V CDR1 and CDR2: MNHEY, SVGEGT. With 6 bases clipped from V and 4 bases from J, the junction kept 9 bases outside the gene matches. CDR3 sequence: CASSPGTGWFTEAFF. In nucleotides, the CDR3 is TGTGCCAGCAGCCCCGGGACAGGGTGGTTCACTGAAGCTTTCTTT.

In its sample, this clonotype was seen many times. This chain connects TRBV12-3 or TRBV12-4 to TRBJ1-1; D unresolved. The CDR3 totals 13 residues. V was pared by 2 bases and J by 7 bases, with 11 bases between. The CDR3 loop reads CASSLIGTDEAFF. In DNA form, the CDR3 reads TGTGCCAGCAGTTTAATTGGAACAGATGAAGCTTTCTTT.

This clonotype was recorded many times. This chain links TRBV12-3 or TRBV12-4 with TRBJ1-5; no definite D call. The CDR3 extends over 12 amino acids. V was clipped by 4 bases and J by 5 bases, with 6 bases between them. The CDR3 is CASSSSDQPQHF. The CDR3 DNA sequence: TGTGCCAGCAGTTCTTCAGATCAGCCCCAGCATTTT.

Many counts were recorded for this clonotype. V usage is TRBV18 and J usage is TRBJ2-6; D gene uncertain. This CDR3 contains 15 residues. Trimming removed 0 bases at V and 0 bases at J, with 3 bases between. Germline V gene sequence: CDR1 KGHSH, CDR2 LQKENI. CDR3 in amino acids: CASSPPISGANVLTF. CDR3 nucleotides: TGTGCCAGCTCACCACCGATCTCTGGGGCCAACGTCCTGACTTTC.

This clonotype was counted ten times or more. The J gene is TRBJ1-2, the V gene TRBV11-2; a possible D gene is TRBD1 (5 bases). CDR3 size: 14 residues. The V gene lost 3 bases and the J gene lost 8 bases, with 16 bases spanning the gap. The germline CDR1 and CDR2 sequences are SGHAT and FQNNGV. In DNA form, the CDR3 reads TGTGCCAGCAGCTTCAGGGTAATATCTGAGGGCTACACCTTC. The encoded protein is CASSFRVISEGYTF.